Given below is one T cell receptor (beta chain) in context. Its antigen remains unidentified. This sample is part of a study of cytomegalovirus exposure and HLA in healthy donors. Regarding the study as a whole: Previously analyzed data showed that most TCR beta V segments were productive at a frequency of about 87% or about 30%. Association of some 18,000 TCR beta sequences with HLA alleles was found at 0.05 false discovery rate in a later analysis.

The PCR made use of 60 Vbeta and 13 Jbeta primers. Repertoires were generated with immunoSEQ multiplex PCR, while TCRdb's copy carries only in-frame clones and drops some. This table has around 70,000 clones, just over 70% appearing once. Germline loops: CDR1 SEHNR, CDR2 FQNEAQ (reference sequence). Deletions cut 3 bases from V and 8 bases from J, with 8 bases between. The CDR3 runs to 12 residues. The receptor was isolated from a man aged 60 to 75 in good health and CMV-seropositive. Input material: PBMCs. This chain connects TRBV7-9 to TRBJ2-1; D is possibly TRBD1 (6 bases). Here the CDR3 DNA reads TGTGCCAGCAGCTTGGGGGCCCATGAGCAGTTCTTC. Protein product: CASSLGAHEQFF.